The rows below give T cell receptor beta chains drawn from one sample of a study of blood T cell repertoires in COVID-19. Only in-frame clones appear in the TCRdb table, and some are missing; sequencing was by immunoSEQ multiplex PCR. The sample gives about 430,000 clones, more than 70% of which show up once; less than 1.5% is in the top ten. Sequencing was performed on PBMCs or T cells enriched from blood (not recorded which). All receptors derive from a woman between 18 and 29 years old who had been exposed to COVID-19. Both conserved end residues are part of each CDR3. D genes are given only for firm matches. Where a row states a size, it is once, few, many or the class of an expanded clone; other rows omit it.

NA	NA	TRBV28	TRBJ2-5	CASRSLQGRFETQYF	TGTGCCAGCAGGTCGCTACAGGGGAGGTTCGAGACCCAGTACTTC
TRBD2	NA	TRBV29-1	TRBJ2-2	CSVEDRLAANTGELFF	TGCAGCGTTGAAGATCGGCTAGCGGCGAACACCGGGGAGCTGTTTTTT
TRBD1	NA	TRBV5-6	TRBJ2-3	CASSFPTGTGTGDTQYF	TGTGCCAGCAGCTTCCCAACCGGGACAGGGACGGGAGATACGCAGTATTTT
TRBD1	NA	TRBV19	TRBJ2-2	CASSIRGWGQDYANTGELFF	TGTGCCAGTAGTATAAGGGGTTGGGGACAGGATTACGCGAACACCGGGGAGCTGTTTTTT
NA	few	TRBV28	TRBJ1-5	CASSRDNNQPQHF	TGTGCCAGCAGTCGGGACAACAATCAGCCCCAGCATTTT
TRBD2	NA	TRBV6-5	TRBJ2-5	CASKGGGSFQETQYF	TGTGCCAGCAAGGGCGGGGGGTCGTTCCAAGAGACCCAGTACTTC
NA	once	TRBV24-1	TRBJ2-1	CATSDMDGVNEQFF	TGTGCCACCAGTGATATGGACGGGGTAAATGAGCAGTTCTTC
NA	NA	TRBV19	TRBJ1-1	CASSILGFGNTEAFF	TGTGCCAGTAGTATACTCGGGTTTGGGAACACTGAAGCTTTCTTT
NA	few	TRBV15	TRBJ2-7	CATSRDTTAYEQYF	TGTGCCACCAGCAGAGATACAACCGCCTACGAGCAGTACTTC
TRBD1	once	TRBV2	TRBJ2-7	CASTMDRAIYEQYF	TGTGCCAGCACCATGGACAGGGCCATTTACGAGCAGTACTTC
TRBD1	NA	TRBV11-2	TRBJ2-7	CASSLFWGQGTAVLEQYF	TGTGCCAGCAGCCTGTTCTGGGGACAGGGGACCGCAGTACTCGAGCAGTACTTC
NA	NA	TRBV20-1	TRBJ2-7	CSAAQGYEQYF	TGCAGTGCTGCTCAGGGCTACGAGCAGTACTTC
NA	NA	TRBV3-1/TRBV3-2	TRBJ2-3	CASSIRQTSTDTQYF	TGTGCCAGCAGCATCCGACAGACTAGCACAGATACGCAGTATTTT
NA	NA	TRBV9	TRBJ1-2	CASSVVGGHGYTF	TGTGCCAGCAGCGTAGTGGGGGGGCATGGCTACACCTTC
TRBD1	NA	TRBV4-1	TRBJ1-2	CASSQTGLNGYTF	TGCGCCAGCAGCCAGACAGGGTTGAATGGCTACACCTTC
NA	few	TRBV7-9	TRBJ2-7	CASTYPEGYFSYEQYF	TGTGCCAGCACCTACCCCGAGGGCTACTTCTCCTACGAGCAGTACTTC